This T cell receptor (beta chain) is from a study of cytomegalovirus exposure and HLA in healthy donors. For the study at large: A preliminary data release comprised 80 million to 95 million unique TCRs obtained from HLA-typed donors.

About this clone itself: No antigen is known for it.

Researchers ran the PCR with 60 Vbeta and 13 Jbeta primers. Repertoires were generated with immunoSEQ multiplex PCR, while TCRdb's copy carries only in-frame clones and drops some. The sample contains about 160,000 clones, about 81% of which appear only once. Findings and caveats of the study: Many donors shared some public TCRs, even though most TCR sequences were rare. The study listed 164 cytomegalovirus-associated TCR beta chains. It was in a later analysis that TCR association rates were seen to vary by HLA locus, highest for DRB1 and lowest for HLA-C.

The V gene's germline CDR1 is MDHEN and CDR2 SYDVKM. This CDR3 has 15 residues. V was trimmed by 5 bases and J by 0 bases, leaving 11 bases between them. The V call is TRBV28, the J call TRBJ1-3; the D gene is possibly TRBD1 (5 bases). The sequenced sample consisted of PBMCs. This TCR derives from a girl aged 10 to 17 in good health and CMV-seropositive. The chain's CDR3 is CASSRPRDSGNTIYF. The CDR3 nucleotides read TGTGCCAGCAGTAGGCCCAGGGACTCTGGAAACACCATATATTTT.